This TCR beta chain was retrieved from a study of neoadjuvant anti-PD-1 for oral cavity cancer. Study-wide results and caveats: PBMC Gini-index clonality exceeded responders' in non-responders post-nivolumab.

About this clone itself: Antigen: not known.

Generated by immunoSEQ multiplex PCR, the TCRdb table keeps only in-frame clones and is missing some. The top ten clones hold roughly 3.2% of a sample with about 32,000 clones, approximately 80% of them seen once. As to time point: after neoadjuvant nivolumab, at surgical resection. Patients had HPV-negative, locally advanced oral cavity squamous cell carcinoma. The sample in question was PBMCs, obtained after nivolumab (anti-PD-1) treatment. The sequence came from a person aged 40 to 85 with oral cavity squamous cell carcinoma.

The CDR3 protein is CASSIEDSSYEQYF. The CDR3 DNA follows: TGTGCCAGTAGTATTGAGGACAGCTCCTACGAGCAGTACTTC. The J gene is TRBJ2-7, the V gene TRBV19, with TRBD1 as a possible D gene (6 bases). Germline CDR1 LNHDA, CDR2 SQIVND (reference sequence). V was pared by 3 bases and J by 0 bases, with 9 bases between. The CDR3 has 14 amino acids.